This T cell receptor beta chain derives from a study of CD8 T cells in ankylosing spondylitis. General study results and limits: What seemed typical of ankylosing spondylitis blood was a TCR beta motif built from roughly eight highly homologous variants.

This CDR3 region has 11 residues. Germline V lookup: CDR1 SEHNR, CDR2 FQNEAQ (reference sequence). Trimming left V 4 bases short and J 5 bases short, with 4 bases between. Quantitative molecular-barcoded 5'-RACE generated the TCR beta libraries. TCRdb used MiXCR to reprocess the 5' RACE reads, holding one entry per CDR3 protein. Altogether approximately 25,000 distinct CDR3 sequences are present, roughly 17% being singletons, with the ten largest covering 25% to 30%. This clonotype has ten or more counts. Its antigen is undetermined. Input material: blood. This TCR derives from a male donor with ankylosing spondylitis or in good health (not recorded which). V and J are TRBV7-9 and TRBJ2-3; D not certain. This CDR3 reads CASSSEDTQYF. DNA for the CDR3: TGTGCCAGCAGCTCAGAAGATACGCAGTATTTT.